This TCR beta chain was observed in a study of T cells after yellow fever vaccination. This clonotype was found many times. The antigen is not known. V shed 4 bases and J 4 bases; nucleotides not matched to a gene: 11. The CDR3 extends over 17 amino acids. The V gene's germline CDR1 is SGHKS and CDR2 YYEKEE (reference sequence). They built TCR cDNA with 5'RACE template switching, a step that put in a universal primer site and UMIs. TCRdb processed the 5' RACE reads anew with MiXCR; each CDR3 protein has one entry. The sample contains a few hundred thousand distinct CDR3 sequences, less than 4.5% of which appear only once. General study results and limits: Relatively few clonotypes were ones that appeared in both CD4 and CD8 compartments. Clones from primary vaccination mostly reappeared after the booster (96% CD4, roughly 87% CD8).

The clonotype comes from a young man who received the YFV17D yellow fever vaccine. This sample comprised PBMCs, obtained on the day of the yellow fever booster vaccination. This chain links TRBV5-5 with TRBJ2-5; 12 nucleotides agree with TRBD2. This CDR3 is CASSPRASGGAGETQYF. The CDR3 DNA reads as TGTGCCAGCAGCCCCCGGGCTAGCGGGGGGGCAGGAGAGACCCAGTACTTC.